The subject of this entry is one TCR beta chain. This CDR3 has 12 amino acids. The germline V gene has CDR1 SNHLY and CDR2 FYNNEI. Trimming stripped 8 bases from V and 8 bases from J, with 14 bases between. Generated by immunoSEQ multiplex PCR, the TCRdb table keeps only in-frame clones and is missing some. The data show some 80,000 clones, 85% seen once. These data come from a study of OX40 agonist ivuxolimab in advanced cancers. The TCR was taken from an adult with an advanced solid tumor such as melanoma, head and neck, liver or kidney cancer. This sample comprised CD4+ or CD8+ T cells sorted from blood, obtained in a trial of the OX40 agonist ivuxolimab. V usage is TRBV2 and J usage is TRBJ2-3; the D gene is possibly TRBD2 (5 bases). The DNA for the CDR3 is TGTGCCAGCGGAGCGGTACTGGGTACGCAGTATTTT. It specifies CASGAVLGTQYF.